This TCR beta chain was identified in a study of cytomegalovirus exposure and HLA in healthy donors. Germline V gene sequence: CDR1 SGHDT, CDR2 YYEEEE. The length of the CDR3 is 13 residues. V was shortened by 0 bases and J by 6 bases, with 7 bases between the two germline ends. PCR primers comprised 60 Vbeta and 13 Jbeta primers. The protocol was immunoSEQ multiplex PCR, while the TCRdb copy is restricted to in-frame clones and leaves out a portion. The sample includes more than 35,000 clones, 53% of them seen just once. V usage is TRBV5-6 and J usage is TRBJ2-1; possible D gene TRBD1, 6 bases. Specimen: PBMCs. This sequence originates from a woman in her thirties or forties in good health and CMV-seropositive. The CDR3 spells CASSLGRGNEQFF. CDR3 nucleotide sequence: TGTGCCAGCAGCTTGGGCAGGGGCAATGAGCAGTTCTTC.